Listed below are T cell receptor beta chains from one sample, sequenced in a study of CD8 T cells in Susac syndrome. MiXCR, run by TCRdb on the immunoSEQ multiplex PCR reads, gives a single entry per CDR3 protein. The data contain around 230,000 distinct CDR3 sequences, 90% to 97% of them seen just once; the ten biggest clones take up approximately 0.094%. Sequenced sample: CD4+ T cells from PBMCs. Source of these receptors: a human donor with Susac syndrome. Both conserved end residues are part of each CDR3. Fields, in order: CDR3 length, J gene, V gene, CDR3 protein.

cdr3_length: 11; j_call: TRBJ2-5; v_call: TRBV4-1; cdr3_aa: CASSQGRTQYF
cdr3_length: 12; j_call: TRBJ2-1; v_call: TRBV7-2; cdr3_aa: CASRGGVYEQFF
cdr3_length: 14; j_call: TRBJ2-7; v_call: TRBV12-3/TRBV12-4; cdr3_aa: CASSPRQGDYEQYF
cdr3_length: 14; j_call: TRBJ2-1; v_call: TRBV2; cdr3_aa: CASRPGQNFNEQFF
cdr3_length: 13; j_call: TRBJ2-2; v_call: TRBV14; cdr3_aa: CASSLRRAGELFF
cdr3_length: 17; j_call: TRBJ2-3; v_call: TRBV15; cdr3_aa: CATSNYQGLGDTDTQYF
cdr3_length: 15; j_call: TRBJ2-1; v_call: TRBV6-1; cdr3_aa: CASSEGQPSYNEQFF
cdr3_length: 14; j_call: TRBJ1-4; v_call: TRBV27; cdr3_aa: CASSQNRDTEKLFF
cdr3_length: 14; j_call: TRBJ1-1; v_call: TRBV23-1; cdr3_aa: CASSPKSFPPCGFF
cdr3_length: 13; j_call: TRBJ2-7; v_call: TRBV5-1; cdr3_aa: CASSFHLPGEQYF
cdr3_length: 14; j_call: TRBJ2-1; v_call: TRBV15; cdr3_aa: CATSTYVNYNEQFF
cdr3_length: 14; j_call: TRBJ1-3; v_call: TRBV7-9; cdr3_aa: CASRSREAGNTIYF
cdr3_length: 13; j_call: TRBJ2-5; v_call: TRBV27; cdr3_aa: CASNTGLGETQYF
cdr3_length: 15; j_call: TRBJ2-3; v_call: TRBV5-6; cdr3_aa: CASSYRTGVGDTQYF
cdr3_length: 12; j_call: TRBJ2-5; v_call: TRBV11-3; cdr3_aa: CASRGAPQIQYF
cdr3_length: 11; j_call: TRBJ2-5; v_call: TRBV12-3/TRBV12-4; cdr3_aa: CASSIQETQYF
cdr3_length: 13; j_call: TRBJ2-5; v_call: TRBV5-4; cdr3_aa: CAGRLAGLETQYF
cdr3_length: 13; j_call: TRBJ1-1; v_call: TRBV29-1; cdr3_aa: CSVQMGLNTEAFF
cdr3_length: 16; j_call: TRBJ2-7; v_call: TRBV20-1; cdr3_aa: CSAREIGTSFSYEQYF
cdr3_length: 15; j_call: TRBJ2-6; v_call: TRBV12-3/TRBV12-4; cdr3_aa: CASSSAADGANVLTF
cdr3_length: 13; j_call: TRBJ1-1; v_call: TRBV29-1; cdr3_aa: CSVTGQGGTEAFF
cdr3_length: 15; j_call: TRBJ2-3; v_call: TRBV24-1; cdr3_aa: CATRLGPRSTDTQYF
cdr3_length: 13; j_call: TRBJ1-4; v_call: TRBV23-1; cdr3_aa: CASSPCANEKLFF
cdr3_length: 13; j_call: TRBJ2-6; v_call: TRBV10-3; cdr3_aa: CAISELGANVLTF
cdr3_length: 15; j_call: TRBJ1-1; v_call: TRBV5-1; cdr3_aa: CASSLVTGGMAEAFF
cdr3_length: 13; j_call: TRBJ1-2; v_call: TRBV7-3; cdr3_aa: CASSLGQPYGYTF
cdr3_length: 14; j_call: TRBJ2-7; v_call: TRBV9; cdr3_aa: CASAPGQASGEQYF
cdr3_length: 12; j_call: TRBJ1-5; v_call: TRBV28; cdr3_aa: CASSSTDQPQHF
cdr3_length: 14; j_call: TRBJ2-5; v_call: TRBV12-3/TRBV12-4; cdr3_aa: CASSLGGFQETQYF
cdr3_length: 13; j_call: TRBJ1-2; v_call: TRBV4-1; cdr3_aa: CASSTNMRYGYTF
cdr3_length: 14; j_call: TRBJ1-2; v_call: TRBV7-9; cdr3_aa: CASSLTLGSYGYTF
cdr3_length: 22; j_call: TRBJ2-6; v_call: TRBV15; cdr3_aa: CATSDQRPGQWGISSGANVLTF
cdr3_length: 13; j_call: TRBJ1-2; v_call: TRBV12-3/TRBV12-4; cdr3_aa: CASSLGYGNGYTF
cdr3_length: 16; j_call: TRBJ2-5; v_call: TRBV6-2/TRBV6-3; cdr3_aa: CASSRTSGRPQETQYF
cdr3_length: 11; j_call: TRBJ2-7; v_call: TRBV30; cdr3_aa: CAWRNSYEQYF
cdr3_length: 16; j_call: TRBJ2-7; v_call: TRBV6-1; cdr3_aa: CASSFSRDSVSYEQYF
cdr3_length: 13; j_call: TRBJ1-2; v_call: TRBV20-1; cdr3_aa: CSAPRSSGYGYTF
cdr3_length: 17; j_call: TRBJ2-6; v_call: TRBV6-1; cdr3_aa: CASRRRQGKTGANVLTF
cdr3_length: 11; j_call: TRBJ2-5; v_call: TRBV30; cdr3_aa: CAWSFRETQYF
cdr3_length: 13; j_call: TRBJ2-7; v_call: TRBV24-1; cdr3_aa: CATQRTDSYEQYF
cdr3_length: 14; j_call: TRBJ2-2; v_call: TRBV5-1; cdr3_aa: CASSSDRRTGELFF
cdr3_length: 12; j_call: TRBJ2-1; v_call: TRBV30; cdr3_aa: CSGRSSYNEQFF
cdr3_length: 13; j_call: TRBJ2-3; v_call: TRBV7-3; cdr3_aa: CASSPGSADTQYF
cdr3_length: 12; j_call: TRBJ2-1; v_call: TRBV20-1; cdr3_aa: CSVSLVDNEQFF
cdr3_length: 13; j_call: TRBJ1-2; v_call: TRBV7-6; cdr3_aa: CASSLEGAYGYTF